A single sample gave rise to the 31 T cell receptor beta chains below, sequenced in a study of blood T cell repertoires in COVID-19. The protocol was immunoSEQ multiplex PCR, while the TCRdb copy is restricted to in-frame clones and leaves out a portion. The repertoire holds roughly 53,000 clones, with 89% as singletons. Sequencing was done on a sample of peripheral blood. The receptors shown here come from a man in his 60s with acute or convalescent COVID-19.

This chain joins TRBV2 and TRBJ2-7; D uncertain. V gave up 6 bases and J gave up 5 bases, with 17 bases separating them. The germline CDR1 and CDR2 sequences are SNHLY and FYNNEI. The CDR3 is 14 residues long. The CDR3: CASRLGSYADEQYF. The CDR3, as DNA: TGTGCCAGCAGGTTGGGTTCATATGCGGACGAGCAGTACTTC. The full variable domain, with the rest looked up from reference TRBV2 and TRBJ2-7, is EPEVTQTPSHQVTQMGQEVILRCVPISNHLYFYWYRQILGQKVEFLVSFYNNEISEKSEIFDDQFSVERPDGSNFTLKIRSTKLEDSAMYFCASRLGSYADEQYFGPGTRLTVT.

The chain carries TRBV5-6 and TRBJ2-1; 9 bases agree with TRBD1. Germline-derived CDR1 and CDR2 are SGHDT and YYEEEE. The CDR3 has 16 residues. V lost 2 bases and J lost 9; bases outside the gene matches: 12. In DNA, the CDR3 is TGTGCCAGCAGCTTTGACGTTAAAGGGACAGGGATTGAGCAGTTCTTC. Its protein product is CASSFDVKGTGIEQFF.

The chain is built from TRBV5-1 and TRBJ2-2; TRBD2 matches 7 bases. Unmatched junction bases numbered 8, after V lost 1 base and J lost 5 bases. The germline V gene has CDR1 SGHRS and CDR2 YFSETQ. CDR3 length equals 16 residues. The CDR3 reads CASSLLAREGTGELFF. CDR3 sequence (DNA): TGCGCCAGCAGCTTGTTGGCCAGGGAGGGTACCGGGGAGCTGTTTTTT.

The chain links TRBV29-1 to TRBJ2-1; possible D gene TRBD1, 5 bases. Germline loops: CDR1 SQVTM, CDR2 ANQGSEA. Trimming removed 4 bases at V and 1 base at J, with 8 bases between. The length of the CDR3 is 13 residues. As DNA, the CDR3 is TGCAGCGTTGGTAGGGGTTCCTACAATGAGCAGTTCTTC. It translates to CSVGRGSYNEQFF.

As DNA, the CDR3 is TGCGCCAGCAGTTCAGGGTACCCAACTAATGAAAAACTGTTTTTT. It is translated as CASSSGYPTNEKLFF. V usage is TRBV5-1 and J usage is TRBJ1-4; D perhaps matches TRBD1 (5 bases). The CDR3 runs to 15 residues. V was cut by 5 bases and J by 0 bases, with 11 bases left in between. Germline V gene sequence: CDR1 SGHRS, CDR2 YFSETQ.

The chain combines TRBV10-2 with TRBJ1-3; 8 bases align to TRBD1. Looked up from germline, CDR1 is WSHSY and CDR2 is SAAADI. V was pared by 0 bases and J by 2 bases, with 3 bases of the junction left unmatched. The CDR3 is 16 residues long. CDR3 coding DNA: TGCGCCAGCAGTGAGTCGGACAGGGTAACTGGAAACACCATATATTTT. Residues: CASSESDRVTGNTIYF.

The rearrangement uses TRBV7-2 and TRBJ1-6, with D perhaps TRBD1 (5 bases). Deletions cut 2 bases from V and 3 bases from J, with 11 bases between. The CDR3 spans 16 residues. The V gene's germline CDR1 is SGHTA and CDR2 FQGNSA. CDR3 nucleotide sequence: TGTGCCAGCAGCTTAATGGGTCAGGGCTATAATTCACCCCTCCACTTT. Protein product: CASSLMGQGYNSPLHF.

The rearrangement uses TRBV5-6 and TRBJ2-7; D perhaps matches TRBD1 (6 bases). Germline lookup yields CDR1 SGHDT and CDR2 YYEEEE. CDR3 length: 13 residues. V lost 3 bases and J 4 bases, leaving 11 bases between the germline ends. The CDR3: CASSSGTPYEQYF. The CDR3 DNA is TGTGCCAGCAGCTCCGGGACACCTTACGAGCAGTACTTC.

The sample holds one count of this clone. V is TRBV19 and J is TRBJ1-2, with D hard to call. Germline V gives CDR1 LNHDA, CDR2 SQIVND (reference sequence). V lost 3 bases and J lost 3, with 11 bases in between. This CDR3 has 14 amino acids. In DNA form, the CDR3 reads TGTGCCAGTAGTATTCGTGGAGCCGACTATGGCTACACCTTC. This sequence encodes CASSIRGADYGYTF.

The chain is built from TRBV5-1 and TRBJ2-2, with 7 bases that match TRBD2. Losses at the gene ends were 1 base for V and 4 bases for J; bases not matched to a gene: 7. CDR3 size: 16 residues. Germline V CDR1 and CDR2: SGHRS, YFSETQ. The DNA for the CDR3 is TGCGCCAGCAGCTTGTTGGGCGGGAGAGTCACCGGGGAGCTGTTTTTT. It specifies CASSLLGGRVTGELFF.

This chain uses TRBV18 with TRBJ2-2, with D maybe TRBD2 (5 bases). V was shortened by 2 bases and J by 7 bases, with 11 bases between the two germline ends. Germline loops: CDR1 KGHSH, CDR2 LQKENI. The CDR3 covers 14 residues. CDR3 DNA sequence: TGTGCCAGCTCACCAATTGAGGGATACGGGGAGCTGTTTTTT. Residues: CASSPIEGYGELFF.

The J gene is TRBJ1-3, the V gene TRBV7-9; D is unresolved. Trimming cost V 5 bases and J 0 bases, with 8 bases left between them. Germline V gene lookup returns CDR1 SEHNR and CDR2 FQNEAQ (reference sequence). The CDR3 consists of 14 residues. CDR3 protein: CASSPDSSGNTIYF. The DNA for the CDR3 is TGTGCCAGCAGCCCAGACTCCTCTGGAAACACCATATATTTT.

The V and J genes are TRBV18 and TRBJ2-6; 9 bases match TRBD1. Per germline, CDR1 KGHSH and CDR2 LQKENI. The V gene end was trimmed by 3 bases and the J gene end by 2 bases; junction bases not matched to a gene: 8. The CDR3 sequence is 18 residues long. The CDR3 DNA reads TGTGCCAGCTCACCGACGGGACAGGGTATCGCTGGGGCCAACGTCCTGACTTTC. It encodes CASSPTGQGIAGANVLTF.

The V call is TRBV6-5, the J call TRBJ1-5, with D hard to call. Germline CDR1 is MNHEY and CDR2 is SVGAGI. The CDR3 length is 15 residues. Trimming took off 6 bases at V and 1 base at J, with 13 bases between the two ends. CDR3 residues: CASSPARGSNQPQHF. For the CDR3, the DNA is TGTGCCAGCAGCCCCGCGCGAGGAAGCAATCAGCCCCAGCATTTT.

This clone was seen once. V is TRBV5-6 and J is TRBJ1-1; D unresolved. V lost 2 bases, J lost 0 bases, and 8 bases lay in between. Germline loops: CDR1 SGHDT, CDR2 YYEEEE. CDR3 length: 14 amino acids. The CDR3 region has the DNA TGTGCCAGCAGCTTTGTCCAATTGAACACTGAAGCTTTCTTT. Translating gives CASSFVQLNTEAFF.

CDR3 in amino acids: CATSDPRTGNYGYTF. The CDR3 nucleotides read TGTGCCACCAGTGACCCTCGGACAGGAAACTATGGCTACACCTTC. V gene TRBV24-1 combines with J gene TRBJ1-2; the match to TRBD1 covers 7 bases. CDR1 is KGHDR and CDR2 is SFDVKD in the germline V gene. The CDR3 contains 15 residues. Trimming took 4 bases from V and 2 from J; bases not matched to a gene: 6.

V and J are TRBV19 and TRBJ2-6; D gene uncertain. The CDR3 is 17 residues long. V lost 3 bases and J 1 base, leaving 13 bases between the germline ends. From germline, CDR1 is LNHDA and CDR2 SQIVND (reference sequence). DNA for the CDR3: TGTGCCAGTAGTATCTCCCTGTGGGCTTCTGGGGCCAACGTCCTGACTTTC. Translating it yields CASSISLWASGANVLTF.

This clone has just one count. This rearrangement joins TRBV5-1 to TRBJ1-1; D is unclear. This CDR3 is 15 amino acids long. CDR1 is SGHRS and CDR2 is YFSETQ in the germline V gene. With 0 bases removed from V and 1 base from J, the gap between germline ends came to 10 bases. The CDR3 DNA is TGCGCCAGCAGCTTGGACGGTGTCCCGAACACTGAAGCTTTCTTT. Translating it yields CASSLDGVPNTEAFF.

This CDR3 reads CASSYLSGATEAFF. CDR3 nucleotides: TGTGCCAGCAGTTACCTTTCAGGGGCCACTGAAGCTTTCTTT. This sequence joins TRBV6-6 and TRBJ1-1; D is perhaps TRBD1 (6 bases). This CDR3 region has 14 residues. Germline assignment: CDR1 MNHNY and CDR2 SVGAGI (reference sequence). Trimming took 2 bases from V and 4 from J, leaving 11 bases between them.

This clone was recorded only once. The chain couples TRBV28 to TRBJ1-5, with TRBD1 matching over 8 bases. The trim removed 6 bases at V and 6 bases at J, leaving 7 bases unmatched. Germline V lookup: CDR1 MDHEN, CDR2 SYDVKM. The CDR3 totals 14 residues. CDR3 bases: TGTGCCAGCAGCCACTCACAGGGGGTTCAGCCCCAGCATTTT. The encoded protein is CASSHSQGVQPQHF.

The chain links TRBV19 to TRBJ2-1; TRBD2 aligns across 7 bases. V lost 7 bases to trimming and J lost 6 bases; unmatched junction nucleotides: 9. Germline-derived CDR1 and CDR2 are LNHDA and SQIVND (reference sequence). The CDR3 has 14 amino acids. In nucleotides, the CDR3 is TGTGCCAGTAACCCAGGACTAGTTGGCAATGAGCAGTTCTTC. This gives the protein CASNPGLVGNEQFF.

The chain employs TRBV13 and TRBJ2-2; maybe TRBD2 (6 bases). V dropped 1 base and J dropped 5 bases, with 11 bases sitting between them. CDR3 size: 15 residues. The germline V gene has CDR1 PRHDT and CDR2 FYEKMQ (reference sequence). CDR3 coding DNA: TGTGCCAGCAGCTTAGAACGGGCGGGGACCGGGGAGCTGTTTTTT. This codes for CASSLERAGTGELFF. Based on the CDR3 plus reference TRBV13 and TRBJ2-2, the full variable domain is AAGVIQSPRHLIKEKRETATLKCYPIPRHDTVYWYQQGPGQDPQFLISFYEKMQSDKGSIPDRFSAQQFSDYHSELNMSSLELGDSALYFCASSLERAGTGELFFGEGSRLTVL.

This chain joins TRBV14 and TRBJ2-3; tentatively, D is TRBD2 (5 bases). The CDR3 runs to 16 residues. The germline V gene encodes CDR1 SGHDN and CDR2 FVKESK. Trimming took off 2 bases at V and 4 bases at J, with 16 bases between the two ends. CDR3 nucleotide sequence: TGTGCCAGCAGCCAAAGAGGGTCGGGGATCCCAGATACGCAGTATTTT. Translation gives CASSQRGSGIPDTQYF.

The rearrangement links TRBV5-1 to TRBJ2-3; perhaps TRBD1 as D (6 bases). V was shortened by 2 bases and J by 6 bases, with 10 bases between the two germline ends. Germline V lookup: CDR1 SGHRS, CDR2 YFSETQ. This CDR3 comprises 13 residues. CDR3 region: CASSFPGEDTQYF. The CDR3 region has the DNA TGCGCCAGCAGCTTCCCAGGGGAGGATACGCAGTATTTT. Together with reference TRBV5-1 and TRBJ2-3, the CDR3 gives the full variable domain: KAGVTQTPRYLIKTRGQQVTLSCSPISGHRSVSWYQQTPGQGLQFLFEYFSETQRNKGNFPGRFSGRQFSNSRSEMNVSTLELGDSALYLCASSFPGEDTQYFGPGTRLTVL.

This clone was observed a single time. J is TRBJ2-7 and V is TRBV21-1; the D call of TRBD1 is as the table states it, not checked on the DNA. TRBV21-1 is a listed pseudogene. The CDR3 covers 13 residues. CDR3 bases: TGTGCCAGCAGCAAATCCGGACAGGGGGAGCAGTACTTC. It is translated as CASSKSGQGEQYF.

The CDR3, as DNA: TGTGCCAGCAGAGGACAGGGTTTGTATCGCGGCTACACCTTC. The encoded protein is CASRGQGLYRGYTF. The chain combines TRBV28 with TRBJ1-2; TRBD1 agrees at 8 bases. This CDR3 is built from 14 residues. The J segment lost 8 bases and the V segment lost 6 bases, leaving 11 bases of the junction unmatched. Germline values: CDR1 MDHEN, CDR2 SYDVKM.

V gene TRBV5-4 combines with J gene TRBJ1-2, with D perhaps matching TRBD1 (5 bases). CDR1 is SGHNT, CDR2 YYREEE, per germline (reference sequence). CDR3 length equals 15 residues. V was trimmed by 3 bases and J by 0 bases, leaving 12 bases between them. The CDR3 is CASSWGAGSNYGYTF. The DNA of the CDR3 is TGTGCCAGCAGCTGGGGCGCAGGGTCTAACTATGGCTACACCTTC.

The chain has TRBV6-6 and TRBJ1-1; D is unclear. Deletions cut 1 base from V and 8 bases from J, with 11 bases between. The V gene's germline CDR1 is MNHNY and CDR2 SVGAGI (reference sequence). The CDR3 has 13 residues. CDR3 residues: CASSYLTSGEAFF. For the CDR3, the DNA is TGTGCCAGCAGTTACTTGACGTCCGGGGAAGCTTTCTTT.

The rearrangement uses TRBV2 and TRBJ1-1, with D perhaps TRBD1 (6 bases). Trimming took off 6 bases at V and 0 bases at J, with 11 bases between the two ends. The CDR3 extends over 14 amino acids. The germline CDR1 and CDR2 sequences are SNHLY and FYNNEI. The CDR3 sequence is CASSRDNMNTEAFF. CDR3 DNA: TGTGCCAGCAGCCGGGACAATATGAACACTGAAGCTTTCTTT.

The chain has TRBV20-1 and TRBJ1-2; no reliable D call. CDR1 and CDR2 from the germline V gene are DFQATT and SNEGSKA (reference sequence). This CDR3 is 11 amino acids long. The DNA of the CDR3 is TGCAGCCCTCACAGCTACTATGGCTACACCTTC. Translation: CSPHSYYGYTF.

V and J are TRBV28 and TRBJ1-6; D ambiguous. Trimming shortened V by 5 bases and J by 6 bases, and 11 bases separated the two germline ends. CDR3 size: 14 residues. The germline CDR1 and CDR2 sequences are MDHEN and SYDVKM. For the CDR3, the DNA is TGTGCCAGCAGTAGAGGGTCTAGTAATTCACCCCTCCACTTT. As protein: CASSRGSSNSPLHF.